This section outlines one TCR beta chain sequence together with its context. MiXCR was run by TCRdb on the 5' RACE reads, yielding one entry per CDR3 protein. The repertoire holds approximately 300,000 distinct CDR3 sequences, 15% to 20% seen once, with 22% in the top ten. The data stem from a study of T-cell memory formation after mild COVID-19. V lost 0 bases to trimming and J lost 8 bases, with 16 bases between them. CDR1 is LGHNA and CDR2 is YNFKEQ in the germline V gene. The CDR3 is 15 residues long. The chain carries TRBV4-2 and TRBJ1-2; D is unclear. The receptor was isolated from a man aged 18 to 30 who had mild COVID-19 (a few samples of this study predate the infection). Cell type and time point are not known. The specimen was PBMCs or a T cell subset sorted from them (not recorded which). The CDR3 reads CASSQDKGAGRGYTF. CDR3 sequence (DNA): TGTGCCAGCAGCCAAGATAAAGGTGCGGGAAGGGGCTACACCTTC.